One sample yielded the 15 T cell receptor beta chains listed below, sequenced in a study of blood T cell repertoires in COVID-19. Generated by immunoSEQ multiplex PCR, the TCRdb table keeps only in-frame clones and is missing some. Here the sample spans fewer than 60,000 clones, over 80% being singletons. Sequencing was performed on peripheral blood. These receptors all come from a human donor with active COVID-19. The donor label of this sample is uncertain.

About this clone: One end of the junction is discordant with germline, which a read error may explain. The CDR3 sequence: CASSRWTGGSSHNSPLHF. CDR3 coding DNA: TGTGCCAGTAGCAGATGGACAGGCGGAAGCTCCCATAATTCACCCCTCCACTTT. The J gene is TRBJ1-6, the V gene TRBV19; 7 bases align to TRBD1. The CDR3 is 18 amino acids. The germline gives CDR1 LNHDA, CDR2 SQIVND (reference sequence).

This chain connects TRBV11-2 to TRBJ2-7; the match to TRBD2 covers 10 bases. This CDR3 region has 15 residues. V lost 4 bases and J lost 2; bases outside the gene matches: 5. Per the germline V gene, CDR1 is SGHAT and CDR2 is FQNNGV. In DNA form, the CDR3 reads TGTGCCAGCAGCTCGGGACTAGCGTCTACCTACGAGCAGTACTTC. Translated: CASSSGLASTYEQYF.

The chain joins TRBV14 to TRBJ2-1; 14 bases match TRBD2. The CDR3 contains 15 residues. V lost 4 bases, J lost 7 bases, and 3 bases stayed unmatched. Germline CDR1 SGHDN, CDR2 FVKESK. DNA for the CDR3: TGTGCCAGCAGCCCGGGACTAGCGGGAGTGAATGAGCAGTTCTTC. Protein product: CASSPGLAGVNEQFF.

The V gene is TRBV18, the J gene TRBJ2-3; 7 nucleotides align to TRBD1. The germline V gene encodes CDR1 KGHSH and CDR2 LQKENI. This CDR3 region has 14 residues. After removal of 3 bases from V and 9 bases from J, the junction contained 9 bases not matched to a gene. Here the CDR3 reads CASSPPTGERTQYF. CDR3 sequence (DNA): TGTGCCAGCTCACCGCCTACAGGGGAGCGGACGCAGTATTTT.

The CDR3 coding sequence is TGCAGTGCTAGTCTGCGCGTCAACACTGAAGCTTTCTTT. Its protein is CSASLRVNTEAFF. This chain joins TRBV20-1 and TRBJ1-1; D unclear. This CDR3 contains 13 residues. V lost 3 bases and J 2 bases, leaving 10 bases between the germline ends. Germline CDR1 reads DFQATT; CDR2 reads SNEGSKA (reference sequence).

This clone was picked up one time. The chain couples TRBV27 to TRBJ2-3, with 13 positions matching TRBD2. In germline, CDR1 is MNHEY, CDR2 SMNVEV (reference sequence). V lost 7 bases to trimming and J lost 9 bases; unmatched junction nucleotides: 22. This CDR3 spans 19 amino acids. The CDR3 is CASTGQDPTSGRDDGTQYF. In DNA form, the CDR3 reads TGTGCCAGCACGGGACAAGACCCAACTAGCGGGAGGGATGATGGGACGCAGTATTTT.

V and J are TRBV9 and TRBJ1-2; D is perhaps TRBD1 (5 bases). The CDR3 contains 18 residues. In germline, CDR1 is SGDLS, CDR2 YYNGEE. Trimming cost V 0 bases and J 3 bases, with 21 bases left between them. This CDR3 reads CASSVGSSDSVYDYGYTF. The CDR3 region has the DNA TGTGCCAGCAGCGTAGGATCCAGTGACAGCGTCTACGACTATGGCTACACCTTC. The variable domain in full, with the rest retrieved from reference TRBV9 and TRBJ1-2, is DSGVTQTPKHLITATGQRVTLRCSPRSGDLSVYWYQQSLDQGLQFLIQYYNGEERAKGNILERFSAQQFPDLHSELNLSSLELGDSALYFCASSVGSSDSVYDYGYTFGSGTRLTVV.

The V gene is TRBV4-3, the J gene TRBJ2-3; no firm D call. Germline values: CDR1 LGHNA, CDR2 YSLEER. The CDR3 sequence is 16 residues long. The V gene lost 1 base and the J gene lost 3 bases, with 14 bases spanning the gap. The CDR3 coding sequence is TGCGCCAGCAGCCAAGTTTCGGGTATCGTAACAGATACGCAGTATTTT. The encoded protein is CASSQVSGIVTDTQYF.

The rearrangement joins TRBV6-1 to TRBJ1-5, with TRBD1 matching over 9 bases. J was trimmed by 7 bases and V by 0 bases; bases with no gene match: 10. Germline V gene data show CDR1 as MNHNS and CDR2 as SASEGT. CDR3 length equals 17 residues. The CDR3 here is CASSEAPLGQGRQPQHF. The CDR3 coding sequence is TGTGCCAGCAGTGAAGCCCCTTTGGGACAGGGTCGGCAGCCCCAGCATTTT.

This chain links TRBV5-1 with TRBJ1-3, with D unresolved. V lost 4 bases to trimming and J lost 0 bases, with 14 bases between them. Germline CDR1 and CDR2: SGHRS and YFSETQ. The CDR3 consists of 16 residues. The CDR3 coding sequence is TGCGCCAGCAGCCCTCTAGGAGTTAGCTCTGGAAACACCATATATTTT. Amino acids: CASSPLGVSSGNTIYF.

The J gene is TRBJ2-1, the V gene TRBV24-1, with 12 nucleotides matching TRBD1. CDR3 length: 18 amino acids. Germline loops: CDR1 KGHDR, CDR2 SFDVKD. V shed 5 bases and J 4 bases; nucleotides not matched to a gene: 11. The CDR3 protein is CATSAPGGTGGHYNEQFF. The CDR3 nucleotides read TGTGCCACCAGTGCCCCTGGCGGGACAGGGGGCCATTACAATGAGCAGTTCTTC.

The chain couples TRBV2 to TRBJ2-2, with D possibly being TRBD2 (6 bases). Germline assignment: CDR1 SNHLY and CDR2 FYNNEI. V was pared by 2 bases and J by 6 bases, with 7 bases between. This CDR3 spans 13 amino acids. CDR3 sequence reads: CASSERGSGELFF. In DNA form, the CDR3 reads TGTGCCAGCAGTGAACGGGGGTCCGGGGAGCTGTTTTTT.

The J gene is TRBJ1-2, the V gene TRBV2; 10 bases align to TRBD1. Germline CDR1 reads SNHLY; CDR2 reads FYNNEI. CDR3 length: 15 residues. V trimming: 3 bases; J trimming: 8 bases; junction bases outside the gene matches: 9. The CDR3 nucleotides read TGTGCCAGCAGTGACCGGGACAGGGGACCGGGAGGCTACACCTTC. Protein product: CASSDRDRGPGGYTF. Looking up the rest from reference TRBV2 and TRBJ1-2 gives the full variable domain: EPEVTQTPSHQVTQMGQEVILRCVPISNHLYFYWYRQILGQKVEFLVSFYNNEISEKSEIFDDQFSVERPDGSNFTLKIRSTKLEDSAMYFCASSDRDRGPGGYTFGSGTRLTVV.

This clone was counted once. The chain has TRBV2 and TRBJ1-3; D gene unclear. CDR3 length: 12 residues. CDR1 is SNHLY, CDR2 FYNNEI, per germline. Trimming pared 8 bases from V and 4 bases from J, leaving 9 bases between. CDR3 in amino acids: CASRSSGNTIYF. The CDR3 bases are TGTGCCAGCCGGTCGTCCGGAAACACCATATATTTT.

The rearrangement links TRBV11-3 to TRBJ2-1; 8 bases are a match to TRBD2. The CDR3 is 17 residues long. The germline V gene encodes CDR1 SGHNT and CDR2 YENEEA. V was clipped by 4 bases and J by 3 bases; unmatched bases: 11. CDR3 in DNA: TGTGCCAGCAGCTCCAAACGCGGCGCGGGGGGCTACAATGAGCAGTTCTTC. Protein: CASSSKRGAGGYNEQFF.